This T cell receptor beta chain was identified during a study of graft-versus-host responses after intestinal transplantation. For the study at large: For approximately 3 years after anti-thymocyte globulin induction, all recipients took tacrolimus and steroids.

The assay was immunoSEQ multiplex PCR, and TCRdb's table has in-frame clones only and misses some. Found here are under 95,000 clones, around 84% of them singletons; the top ten hold around 0.8%. The germline V gene encodes CDR1 MNHEY and CDR2 SMNVEV (reference sequence). This CDR3 region has 14 residues. Trimming at V came to 5 bases and at J to 7 bases, leaving 8 bases not matched to a gene. In its sample, this clone was seen once. The antigen is undetermined. The material was unstimulated CD4+ T cells sorted from spleen or lymph node cells, obtained before intestinal transplant. The chain uses TRBV27 and TRBJ2-3; TRBD1 agrees at 8 bases. The receptor was derived from a human donor who received an intestinal transplant. DNA of the CDR3: TGTGCCAGCAGTATCAGGGGGCCGGCAAATACGCAGTATTTT. It translates to CASSIRGPANTQYF.